This T cell receptor (beta chain) emerged from a study of T cell responses to AZD1222 COVID-19 vaccine. With respect to this clone: The antigen is undetermined.

Findings and limits, study-wide: Clonal diversity was possibly underestimated; the donors were predominantly white British and more often female. Mapped onto spike, vaccine-associated CD4 TCRs spanned it and were dominant at 160-218 and 743-854.

Sequenced by immunoSEQ multiplex PCR; TCRdb stores in-frame clones only, minus some. The sample carries about 91,000 clones, roughly 92% recorded once. The germline gives CDR1 MDHEN, CDR2 SYDVKM. CDR3 length equals 15 residues. Losses at the gene ends were 5 bases for V and 1 base for J; bases not matched to a gene: 5. The gene calls are TRBV28 and TRBJ1-1, with TRBD1 matching over 9 bases. This TCR was sampled from an adult who received the AZD1222 COVID-19 vaccine. Specimen: peripheral blood, collected 28 days after the second AZD1222 dose. The CDR3 spells CASSPPDRGNTEAFF. DNA for the CDR3: TGTGCCAGCAGTCCGCCGGACAGGGGGAACACTGAAGCTTTCTTT.